A selection of T cell receptor beta chains follows, all from one sample in a study of regulatory T cells in long-lasting Graves disease. Via MiXCR, TCRdb re-called the multiplex PCR reads, giving one row per CDR3 protein. The sample shows a few hundred thousand distinct CDR3 sequences, around 11% of them seen only once. These data were also filed under a second study, of T cells in Graves' hyperthyroidism and ophthalmopathy.

The sequences come from peripheral blood mononuclear cells (PBMCs), collected at new diagnosis, from a patient treated with antithyroid drugs. The receptors stem from a woman between 18 and 30 years old with Graves disease. The CDR3 runs from the conserved cysteine through the conserved F or W. Each record gives: J gene, D gene, V gene, clone size, CDR3 DNA, CDR3 protein. The D gene is left open where the match is weak. Clone size, where shown, is once, few, many, or a class for clones that have expanded.

J gene: TRBJ1-1; D gene: NA; V gene: TRBV7-9; clone size: many; CDR3 DNA: TGTGCCAGCAGCGTTTACGGACAGCTGAACACTGAAGCTTTCTTT; CDR3 protein: CASSVYGQLNTEAFF
J gene: TRBJ1-1; D gene: NA; V gene: TRBV27; clone size: many; CDR3 DNA: TGTGCCAGCAGTTTATTAGGGGGTTCCAGCACTGAAGCTTTCTTT; CDR3 protein: CASSLLGGSSTEAFF
J gene: TRBJ1-2; D gene: NA; V gene: TRBV27; clone size: NA; CDR3 DNA: TGTGCCAGCAGTTTAACAACAGCTTCTAGGCACTATGGCTACACCTTC; CDR3 protein: CASSLTTASRHYGYTF
J gene: TRBJ2-5; D gene: TRBD1; V gene: TRBV28; clone size: many; CDR3 DNA: TGTGCCAGCAGTCCACAGGGGGCAATCCAAGAGACCCAGTACTTC; CDR3 protein: CASSPQGAIQETQYF
J gene: TRBJ2-1; D gene: NA; V gene: TRBV20-1; clone size: NA; CDR3 DNA: TGCAGTGCCGTAGAGTACAATGAGCAGTTCTTC; CDR3 protein: CSAVEYNEQFF
J gene: TRBJ2-5; D gene: NA; V gene: TRBV5-1; clone size: NA; CDR3 DNA: TGCGCCAGCAGCTTAGCCGGGTGGGGATCGACCCAGTACTTC; CDR3 protein: CASSLAGWGSTQYF
J gene: TRBJ1-6; D gene: NA; V gene: TRBV12-3/TRBV12-4; clone size: few; CDR3 DNA: TGTACCAGCAGTCCATTTTACGTGGGGGCATATAATTCACCCCTCCACTTT; CDR3 protein: CTSSPFYVGAYNSPLHF
J gene: TRBJ1-1; D gene: NA; V gene: TRBV7-2; clone size: NA; CDR3 DNA: TGTGCCAGCAGCTTAGTGGAGAGAGCGGGGGTAGCTTTCTTT; CDR3 protein: CASSLVERAGVAFF
J gene: TRBJ2-3; D gene: NA; V gene: TRBV20-1; clone size: many; CDR3 DNA: TGCAGTGCCACCCTAAGCACAGATACGCAGTATTTT; CDR3 protein: CSATLSTDTQYF
J gene: TRBJ2-1; D gene: NA; V gene: TRBV11-2; clone size: many; CDR3 DNA: TGTGCCAGCAGCTTATTTCCGGCAGTTTCTGAGCAGTTCTTC; CDR3 protein: CASSLFPAVSEQFF
J gene: TRBJ2-7; D gene: NA; V gene: TRBV7-9; clone size: many; CDR3 DNA: TGTGCCAGCAGCGCAACCGGGGCGAGCTCCTACGAGCAGTACTTC; CDR3 protein: CASSATGASSYEQYF
J gene: TRBJ2-1; D gene: NA; V gene: TRBV29-1; clone size: many; CDR3 DNA: TGCAGCGTTGTGGGTGGGGGGAGTTCCTACAATGAGCAGTTCTTC; CDR3 protein: CSVVGGGSSYNEQFF
J gene: TRBJ1-2; D gene: NA; V gene: TRBV7-3; clone size: few; CDR3 DNA: TGTGCCAGCAGCTTAGAAGGGAATGGCTACACCTTC; CDR3 protein: CASSLEGNGYTF
J gene: TRBJ2-7; D gene: TRBD2; V gene: TRBV20-1; clone size: many; CDR3 DNA: TGCAGTGCTAGAGAGCGGGAGGCTACTTACGAGCAGTACTTC; CDR3 protein: CSAREREATYEQYF
J gene: TRBJ2-1; D gene: TRBD2; V gene: TRBV9; clone size: many; CDR3 DNA: TGTGCCAGCAGCGCATCCGTCGGCGGGAGACTCTACAATGAGCAGTTCTTC; CDR3 protein: CASSASVGGRLYNEQFF
J gene: TRBJ2-1; D gene: TRBD2; V gene: TRBV5-1; clone size: few; CDR3 DNA: TGCGCCAGCAGCTTGGGGGTAGCGGGAGACAATGAGCAGTTCTTC; CDR3 protein: CASSLGVAGDNEQFF
J gene: TRBJ1-2; D gene: NA; V gene: TRBV12-3/TRBV12-4; clone size: many; CDR3 DNA: TGTGCCAGCAGTTCACTTATCTATGGCTACACCTTC; CDR3 protein: CASSSLIYGYTF
J gene: TRBJ2-2; D gene: TRBD2; V gene: TRBV30; clone size: many; CDR3 DNA: TGTGCCTGGAGCCCCTCTAGGACTAGCAGGGCCGGGGAGCTGTTTTTT; CDR3 protein: CAWSPSRTSRAGELFF
J gene: TRBJ2-5; D gene: TRBD2; V gene: TRBV7-9; clone size: many; CDR3 DNA: TGTGCCAGCAGCCCGGGGAGCGGGGCCCTCCAAGAGACCCAGTACTTC; CDR3 protein: CASSPGSGALQETQYF
J gene: TRBJ2-3; D gene: NA; V gene: TRBV4-3; clone size: many; CDR3 DNA: TGCGCCAGCAGCCAATTTACAGGGCAGTCTCTAGATACGCAGTATTTT; CDR3 protein: CASSQFTGQSLDTQYF
J gene: TRBJ2-7; D gene: NA; V gene: TRBV4-1; clone size: NA; CDR3 DNA: TGCGCCAGCAGCCAAGCCCCGTATCTGGCTCGCGAGCAGTACTTC; CDR3 protein: CASSQAPYLAREQYF
J gene: TRBJ2-1; D gene: NA; V gene: TRBV28; clone size: many; CDR3 DNA: TGTGCCAGCAGACCTGGGGGGGCCCTAAGCTCCTACAATGAGCAGTTCTTC; CDR3 protein: CASRPGGALSSYNEQFF
J gene: TRBJ1-1; D gene: NA; V gene: TRBV9; clone size: few; CDR3 DNA: TGTGCCAGCAGCGAATGGGAGAACACTGAAGCTTTCTTT; CDR3 protein: CASSEWENTEAFF
J gene: TRBJ2-3; D gene: TRBD2; V gene: TRBV6-1; clone size: many; CDR3 DNA: TGTGCCAGCATCACTAGCGGGCGGAGAGATACGCAGTATTTT; CDR3 protein: CASITSGRRDTQYF
J gene: TRBJ1-1; D gene: NA; V gene: TRBV10-3; clone size: many; CDR3 DNA: TGTGCCATCAGGCTACACGGGCGGGGAGATGCTTTCTTT; CDR3 protein: CAIRLHGRGDAFF
J gene: TRBJ1-1; D gene: NA; V gene: TRBV6-2/TRBV6-3; clone size: many; CDR3 DNA: TGTGCCAGCAAAGCCGCGGGCGTAAACACTGAAGCTTTCTTT; CDR3 protein: CASKAAGVNTEAFF
J gene: TRBJ2-1; D gene: TRBD2; V gene: TRBV7-3; clone size: NA; CDR3 DNA: TGTGCCAGCAGCTTAACCGGGCTAGCGGGAGGATATGAGCAGTTCTTC; CDR3 protein: CASSLTGLAGGYEQFF
J gene: TRBJ1-4; D gene: NA; V gene: TRBV7-8; clone size: many; CDR3 DNA: TGTGCCAGCAGCTTAAAAGACTACAATGAAAAACTGTTTTTT; CDR3 protein: CASSLKDYNEKLFF
J gene: TRBJ2-3; D gene: TRBD1; V gene: TRBV6-4; clone size: many; CDR3 DNA: TGTGCCAGCAGTGACTCGGGCGGGACAGGGGAGGATACGCAGTATTTT; CDR3 protein: CASSDSGGTGEDTQYF
J gene: TRBJ2-3; D gene: NA; V gene: TRBV20-1; clone size: many; CDR3 DNA: TGCAGTGGCATCGGTGGTAGACCCACAGATACGCAGTATTTT; CDR3 protein: CSGIGGRPTDTQYF
J gene: TRBJ1-4; D gene: NA; V gene: TRBV2; clone size: NA; CDR3 DNA: TGTGCCAGCATTCTAGACCGCCTCCTTAATGAAAAACTGTTTTTT; CDR3 protein: CASILDRLLNEKLFF
J gene: TRBJ2-3; D gene: TRBD2; V gene: TRBV20-1; clone size: many; CDR3 DNA: TGCAGTGTCCTCCGGCTAGCGGGAGACATAGACACAGATACGCAGTATTTT; CDR3 protein: CSVLRLAGDIDTDTQYF
J gene: TRBJ2-2; D gene: NA; V gene: TRBV19; clone size: few; CDR3 DNA: TGTGCCAGTAGCCTTTACCACTCATTCCCCGGGGAGCTGTTTTTT; CDR3 protein: CASSLYHSFPGELFF
J gene: TRBJ1-2; D gene: NA; V gene: TRBV24-1; clone size: few; CDR3 DNA: TGTGCCACCAGTGATTTCCGACAGGAGTATGGCTACACCTTC; CDR3 protein: CATSDFRQEYGYTF
J gene: TRBJ1-2; D gene: NA; V gene: TRBV30; clone size: NA; CDR3 DNA: TGTGCCTGGAGGGCCTCGGGACTGCCCTATGGCTACACCTTC; CDR3 protein: CAWRASGLPYGYTF
J gene: TRBJ2-5; D gene: TRBD2; V gene: TRBV27; clone size: few; CDR3 DNA: TGTGCCAGCAGTTCGTTAGCGGGGTGGGAGACCCAGTACTTC; CDR3 protein: CASSSLAGWETQYF
J gene: TRBJ2-3; D gene: TRBD1; V gene: TRBV6-5; clone size: many; CDR3 DNA: TGTGCCAGCAGTTACGGACAGGCTACAGATACGCAGTATTTT; CDR3 protein: CASSYGQATDTQYF
J gene: TRBJ2-5; D gene: NA; V gene: TRBV28; clone size: many; CDR3 DNA: TGTGCCAGCAGTGTGTACCAAGAGACCCAGTACTTC; CDR3 protein: CASSVYQETQYF
J gene: TRBJ2-7; D gene: NA; V gene: TRBV6-1; clone size: many; CDR3 DNA: TGTGCCAGCTCCGTGGGGGTCAACGTAAGATACGAGCAGTACTTC; CDR3 protein: CASSVGVNVRYEQYF
J gene: TRBJ2-1; D gene: NA; V gene: TRBV11-2; clone size: many; CDR3 DNA: TGTGCCAGCAGCTTAAAGGACTCCTACAATGAGCAGTTCTTC; CDR3 protein: CASSLKDSYNEQFF
J gene: TRBJ1-2; D gene: NA; V gene: TRBV19; clone size: many; CDR3 DNA: TGTGCCAGTAGTATTCCTAGTAGGGTATATGGCTACACCTTC; CDR3 protein: CASSIPSRVYGYTF
J gene: TRBJ1-3; D gene: NA; V gene: TRBV14; clone size: NA; CDR3 DNA: TGTGCCAGCAGCCAAGATCTTGTCCCTCGGGGGCCTGGAAACACCATATATTTT; CDR3 protein: CASSQDLVPRGPGNTIYF
J gene: TRBJ1-5; D gene: TRBD1; V gene: TRBV10-3; clone size: many; CDR3 DNA: TGTGCCATCAGTGAGGGGACAGGGTTTCAGCCCCAGCATTTT; CDR3 protein: CAISEGTGFQPQHF
J gene: TRBJ2-1; D gene: NA; V gene: TRBV6-2/TRBV6-3; clone size: few; CDR3 DNA: TGTGCCAGCAGCGAATTGGGAATGCCATACAATGAGCAGTTCTTC; CDR3 protein: CASSELGMPYNEQFF
J gene: TRBJ2-3; D gene: NA; V gene: TRBV3-1; clone size: NA; CDR3 DNA: TGTGCCAGCAGCTCCACCAGCTGGACTAGCACAGATACGCAGTATTTT; CDR3 protein: CASSSTSWTSTDTQYF
J gene: TRBJ2-3; D gene: NA; V gene: TRBV7-3; clone size: few; CDR3 DNA: TGTGCCAGCAGCTTAAGGGGGGTGGGACAGCTCAACACAGATACGCAGTATTTT; CDR3 protein: CASSLRGVGQLNTDTQYF
J gene: TRBJ2-3; D gene: TRBD1; V gene: TRBV27; clone size: NA; CDR3 DNA: TGTGCCAGCAGCCTCGACAGGGGGCAAGGCACAGATACGCAGTATTTT; CDR3 protein: CASSLDRGQGTDTQYF
J gene: TRBJ2-2; D gene: TRBD1; V gene: TRBV10-3; clone size: NA; CDR3 DNA: TGTGCCTCCCAACAGGGGACCGGGGAGCTGTTTTTT; CDR3 protein: CASQQGTGELFF
J gene: TRBJ1-2; D gene: NA; V gene: TRBV29-1; clone size: many; CDR3 DNA: TGCAGCGTTGAAGCCAATCGGGCCCAACGAGAGGGCTACACCTTC; CDR3 protein: CSVEANRAQREGYTF
J gene: TRBJ2-1; D gene: NA; V gene: TRBV6-9; clone size: NA; CDR3 DNA: TGTGCCAGCAGTTCCTGGCGTTCAAGCTCCTACAATGAGCAGTTCTTC; CDR3 protein: CASSSWRSSSYNEQFF
J gene: TRBJ2-1; D gene: NA; V gene: TRBV11-2; clone size: few; CDR3 DNA: TGTGCCAGCAGCTTAGGTCGGAACAACTGGAGGTCGTTCTTC; CDR3 protein: CASSLGRNNWRSFF
J gene: TRBJ2-3; D gene: TRBD2; V gene: TRBV20-1; clone size: many; CDR3 DNA: TGCAGTGCTTTGACTAGCGCACGCACAGATACGCAGTATTTT; CDR3 protein: CSALTSARTDTQYF
J gene: TRBJ2-3; D gene: NA; V gene: TRBV20-1; clone size: few; CDR3 DNA: TGCAGTGCTACTCGGGACTTGCATGGAGATACGCAGTATTTT; CDR3 protein: CSATRDLHGDTQYF
J gene: TRBJ2-5; D gene: NA; V gene: TRBV29-1; clone size: many; CDR3 DNA: TGCAGCGTTGCCGTTGGTCCCCAAGAGACCCAGTACTTC; CDR3 protein: CSVAVGPQETQYF
J gene: TRBJ1-5; D gene: NA; V gene: TRBV6-5; clone size: many; CDR3 DNA: TGTGCCAGCAGTTACTCGTTGGACACTGCCAATCAGCCCCAGCATTTT; CDR3 protein: CASSYSLDTANQPQHF
J gene: TRBJ2-7; D gene: NA; V gene: TRBV19; clone size: many; CDR3 DNA: TGTGCCACATCCTCGGGACTCGCCTACGAGCAGTACTTC; CDR3 protein: CATSSGLAYEQYF
J gene: TRBJ2-1; D gene: TRBD2; V gene: TRBV6-5; clone size: many; CDR3 DNA: TGTGCCAGCAGTTACTCGGGCGGGGGGGCATTTTCCTACAATGAGCAGTTCTTC; CDR3 protein: CASSYSGGGAFSYNEQFF
J gene: TRBJ2-1; D gene: TRBD2; V gene: TRBV11-2; clone size: many; CDR3 DNA: TGTGCCAGCACCCTAGCGGGAGCACGTGGGCAGTTCTTC; CDR3 protein: CASTLAGARGQFF
J gene: TRBJ2-7; D gene: NA; V gene: TRBV20-1; clone size: many; CDR3 DNA: TGCAGTGTCGGGGGATTCGAGCACGAGCAGTACTTC; CDR3 protein: CSVGGFEHEQYF
J gene: TRBJ1-1; D gene: TRBD1; V gene: TRBV7-2; clone size: many; CDR3 DNA: TGTGCCAGCAGCACAAGACAGGGGGCGAGGACTGAAGCTTTCTTT; CDR3 protein: CASSTRQGARTEAFF